This T cell receptor beta chain was profiled in a study of blood T cell repertoires in COVID-19. Study-level background: Samples representing acute and convalescent COVID-19 were sourced from the United States, Italy and Spain. PBMCs, B-cell-depleted T cells, or T cells provided the cDNA or gDNA that made up the material.

Original data processing: Amplifying reference gene primers gave estimates of nucleated cell counts. The data were produced by immunoSEQ multiplex PCR, yet TCRdb's version contains in-frame clones alone and is incomplete. Clone size and the V and J calls come from that table; the DNA yielded D and trimming. The table has approximately 90,000 clones, approximately 81% seen once; the top ten hold 4% to 5.5%. V was trimmed by 6 bases and J by 9 bases, leaving 12 bases between them. CDR3 size: 12 residues. CDR1 MNHNY and CDR2 SVGAGI come from the germline V gene (reference sequence). The clonotype comes from a man aged 55 to 70 with acute or convalescent COVID-19. The gene calls are TRBV6-6 and TRBJ1-5; no reliable D call. The sample was peripheral blood. The CDR3 DNA sequence: TGTGCCAGCAGCCTAGACCCGCGGCCCCAGCATTTT. Amino acids: CASSLDPRPQHF.